One sample yielded the 29 T cell receptor beta chains listed below, sequenced in a study of OX40 agonist ivuxolimab in advanced cancers. Measured with immunoSEQ multiplex PCR; TCRdb has only the in-frame clones, and not every one. The sample has about 50,000 clones, around nine tenths seen once; the top ten hold just under 7%. The source material was CD4+ or CD8+ T cells sorted from blood, sampled in a trial of the OX40 agonist ivuxolimab. The receptors originated from an adult with an advanced solid tumor such as melanoma, head and neck, liver or kidney cancer.

The J gene is TRBJ2-2, the V gene TRBV27, with D unclear. Per the germline V gene, CDR1 is MNHEY and CDR2 is SMNVEV (reference sequence). This CDR3 comprises 15 residues. The V end was cut by 5 bases, the J end by 0 bases, with 10 bases between. CDR3 DNA sequence: TGTGCCAGCAGTAAATCCATTCCGAACACCGGGGAGCTGTTTTTT. Translating gives CASSKSIPNTGELFF.

This chain joins TRBV15 and TRBJ1-3; D remains unclear. The CDR3 consists of 13 residues. Germline-derived CDR1 and CDR2 are LNHNV and YYDKDF (reference sequence). Trimming shortened V by 5 bases and J by 4 bases, and 9 bases separated the two germline ends. In nucleotides, the CDR3 is TGTGCCACCAGCCCTAACCGGGGAAACACCATATATTTT. As protein: CATSPNRGNTIYF.

CDR3 in DNA: TGTGCCAGCAGTCTAATAGCGGGCCCGGCGGATGAGCAGTTCTTC. It specifies CASSLIAGPADEQFF. The chain links TRBV28 to TRBJ2-1; the match to TRBD2 covers 7 bases. This CDR3 has 15 residues. Germline V lookup: CDR1 MDHEN, CDR2 SYDVKM. Unmatched junction bases numbered 12, after V lost 5 bases and J lost 8 bases.

The chain is built from TRBV7-9 and TRBJ2-5; D call uncertain. Germline CDR1 and CDR2: SEHNR and FQNEAQ (reference sequence). There are 11 residues in the CDR3. V lost 5 bases to trimming and J lost 1 base, with 2 bases between them. CDR3 in DNA: TGTGCCAGCAGCCCCCAAGAGACCCAGTACTTC. Residues: CASSPQETQYF.

The chain links TRBV28 to TRBJ2-7; TRBD1 might be the D (6 bases). Germline values: CDR1 MDHEN, CDR2 SYDVKM. Trimming removed 2 bases at V and 1 base at J, with 12 bases between. This CDR3 contains 15 residues. Here the CDR3 DNA reads TGTGCCAGCAGTTTAGACAGGATAGGGTCCTACGAGCAGTACTTC. Its protein is CASSLDRIGSYEQYF.

The chain combines TRBV6-5 with TRBJ1-2; TRBD1 matches at 7 bases. Per the germline V gene, CDR1 is MNHEY and CDR2 is SVGAGI. This CDR3 is 14 amino acids long. Trimming removed 0 bases from V and 5 bases from J; junction bases left unmatched: 3. The CDR3 region has the DNA TGTGCCAGCAGTTACTCGACAGGGCCTTATGGCTACACCTTC. Amino acid sequence: CASSYSTGPYGYTF.

The chain is built from TRBV5-1 and TRBJ1-3; 8 nucleotides agree with TRBD1. CDR1 SGHRS and CDR2 YFSETQ come from the germline V gene. This CDR3 has 18 amino acids. V lost 2 bases, J lost 0 bases, and 10 bases stayed unmatched. The CDR3 sequence: CASSLQGVNSRSGNTIYF. The CDR3 region has the DNA TGCGCCAGCAGCTTACAGGGGGTAAATAGCCGCTCTGGAAACACCATATATTTT.

The chain is built from TRBV9 and TRBJ2-5; 7 bases fit TRBD1. The end of the DNA aligns better with TRBJ2-7, so the J call may be wrong. This CDR3 spans 14 amino acids. Germline V gene lookup returns CDR1 SGDLS and CDR2 YYNGEE. DNA of the CDR3: TGTGCCAGCAGCGTAGAGGACAGGTCCTACGAGCAGTACTTC. It yields the protein CASSVEDRSYEQYF.

The chain joins TRBV7-9 to TRBJ2-3; D remains ambiguous. Trimming shortened V by 1 base and J by 2 bases, and 7 bases separated the two germline ends. Germline CDR1 reads SEHNR; CDR2 reads FQNEAQ (reference sequence). This CDR3 spans 14 amino acids. The CDR3 region has the DNA TGTGCCAGCAGCTTAGGTGGGATCACAGATACGCAGTATTTT. This encodes CASSLGGITDTQYF.

The V and J genes are TRBV30 and TRBJ1-1; 9 nucleotides align to TRBD1. The germline V gene encodes CDR1 GTSNPN and CDR2 SVGIG (reference sequence). The V segment lost 1 base and the J segment 11 bases; nucleotides outside the gene matches: 11. The CDR3 is made up of 14 amino acids. The DNA of the CDR3 is TGTGCCTGGAGTGGGGGACAGGGCGGTCGGTCGGCTTTCTTT. Protein sequence: CAWSGGQGGRSAFF.

V and J are TRBV19 and TRBJ2-7; perhaps TRBD1 as D (6 bases). The CDR3 totals 14 residues. V was shortened by 4 bases and J by 2 bases, with 12 bases between the two germline ends. Germline-derived CDR1 and CDR2 are LNHDA and SQIVND (reference sequence). This CDR3 is CASSTGAVAYEQYF. The CDR3 nucleotides are TGTGCCAGTAGTACAGGGGCGGTGGCCTACGAGCAGTACTTC. Looking up the rest from reference TRBV19 and TRBJ2-7 gives the full variable domain: DGGITQSPKYLFRKEGQNVTLSCEQNLNHDAMYWYRQDPGQGLRLIYYSQIVNDFQKGDIAEGYSVSREKKESFPLTVTSAQKNPTAFYLCASSTGAVAYEQYFGPGTRLTVT.

The chain uses TRBV5-1 and TRBJ1-4; 10 bases match TRBD1. The CDR3 consists of 14 residues. V lost 8 bases and J lost 10; bases outside the gene matches: 11. CDR1 SGHRS and CDR2 YFSETQ come from the germline V gene. This chain's CDR3 is CASMIDRGPGKLFF. CDR3 in DNA: TGCGCCAGTATGATTGACAGGGGGCCTGGAAAACTGTTTTTT. Drawing the rest from reference TRBV5-1 and TRBJ1-4, the complete variable domain is KAGVTQTPRYLIKTRGQQVTLSCSPISGHRSVSWYQQTPGQGLQFLFEYFSETQRNKGNFPGRFSGRQFSNSRSEMNVSTLELGDSALYLCASMIDRGPGKLFFGSGTQLSVL.

The J gene is TRBJ2-5, the V gene TRBV5-1, with D hard to call. The germline gives CDR1 SGHRS, CDR2 YFSETQ. V dropped 1 base and J dropped 7 bases, with 14 bases sitting between them. This CDR3 is 14 amino acids long. For the CDR3, the DNA is TGCGCCAGCAGCTTGCACCCAGAGATTGGGACCCAGTACTTC. Encoded protein: CASSLHPEIGTQYF.

Comments on this clone: Other DNA sequences in this specimen translate into the identical CDR3. The V and J genes are TRBV4-2 and TRBJ2-6; weak D call: TRBD1 (5 bases). Looked up from germline, CDR1 is LGHNA and CDR2 is YNFKEQ. V was clipped by 1 base and J by 4 bases, with 14 bases between them. This CDR3 spans 17 amino acids. CDR3 region: CASSQGIRGRGANVLTF. The CDR3 DNA follows: TGTGCCAGCAGCCAAGGCATAAGGGGTCGGGGGGCCAACGTCCTGACTTTC.

J is TRBJ1-3 and V is TRBV4-1, with 9 bases that match TRBD1. Germline V lookup: CDR1 MGHRA, CDR2 YSYEKL. This CDR3 spans 17 amino acids. Trimming at V came to 2 bases and at J to 0 bases, leaving 5 bases not matched to a gene. The CDR3 protein is CASSQRGTGLSGNTIYF. As DNA, the CDR3 is TGCGCCAGCAGCCAAAGGGGGACAGGGCTCTCTGGAAACACCATATATTTT.

The V call is TRBV6-6, the J call TRBJ2-3; no clear D. The CDR3 has 12 residues. The V and J ends lost 7 bases and 4 bases respectively, with 9 bases between them. In germline, CDR1 is MNHNY, CDR2 SVGAGI (reference sequence). The CDR3 sequence is CASKVGPDTQYF. CDR3 DNA: TGTGCCAGCAAGGTTGGGCCAGATACGCAGTATTTT.

This chain links TRBV10-3 with TRBJ2-3; 7 nucleotides align to TRBD1. Germline V gene lookup returns CDR1 ENHRY and CDR2 SYGVKD. This CDR3 has 14 amino acids. Germline trimming cut 6 bases from V and 1 base from J; bases unmatched to any gene: 4. The chain's CDR3 is CAIRGQHGTDTQYF. The CDR3 nucleotides read TGTGCCATCAGGGGACAGCACGGCACAGATACGCAGTATTTT.

This chain links TRBV5-1 with TRBJ2-5; 10 bases line up with TRBD2. Germline lookup yields CDR1 SGHRS and CDR2 YFSETQ. CDR3 length: 15 amino acids. With V trimmed by 3 bases and J by 5 bases, 7 bases remained unmatched. Here the CDR3 DNA reads TGCGCCAGCAGCTCAGCTAGCGGGAGCTATGAGACCCAGTACTTC. Protein sequence: CASSSASGSYETQYF.

Only a few counts were recorded for this clone. This chain links TRBV5-4 with TRBJ2-4; unclear D gene. The length of the CDR3 is 15 residues. The V gene's germline CDR1 is SGHNT and CDR2 YYREEE (reference sequence). V lost 0 bases and J lost 3, with 10 bases in between. The CDR3 sequence: CASSLAGIYKNIQYF. DNA for the CDR3: TGTGCCAGCAGCTTGGCTGGCATCTACAAAAACATTCAGTACTTC.

In this sample, this clone turned up once. The chain joins TRBV28 to TRBJ1-2; D possibly corresponds to TRBD1 (5 bases). The CDR3 runs 16 residues. V was trimmed by 1 base and J by 5 bases, leaving 17 bases between them. CDR1 and CDR2 (germline): MDHEN, SYDVKM. CDR3 DNA: TGTGCCAGCAGTTTATCCCCTCAGACAGCCCGATATGGCTACACCTTC. Its translation is CASSLSPQTARYGYTF.

The chain couples TRBV6-4 to TRBJ2-1; D is ambiguous. CDR1 and CDR2 from the germline V gene are MRHNA and SNTAGT. The CDR3 extends over 13 amino acids. The ends were cut back, 5 bases at V and 9 bases at J, with 14 bases in the middle. CDR3 nucleotide sequence: TGTGCCAGCAGTATCGACTTGATCGGTGAGCAGTTCTTC. Its protein is CASSIDLIGEQFF.

This clone showed up just once. The chain is built from TRBV7-8 and TRBJ1-2; 7 bases are a match to TRBD1. CDR3 length: 15 residues. Germline CDR1 reads SGHVS; CDR2 reads FQNEAQ. With V trimmed by 6 bases and J by 2 bases, 9 bases remained unmatched. The CDR3 nucleotides read TGTGCCAGCAGACCAGGGGGGGGAGGAAACTATGGCTACACCTTC. It translates to CASRPGGGGNYGYTF. Complete variable domain (other parts from reference TRBV7-8 and TRBJ1-2): GAGVSQSPRYKVAKRGQDVALRCDPISGHVSLFWYQQALGQGPEFLTYFQNEAQLDKSGLPSDRFFAERPEGSVSTLKIQRTQQEDSAVYLCASRPGGGGNYGYTFGSGTRLTVV.

The chain couples TRBV9 to TRBJ2-3, with 10 bases matching TRBD2. The ends lost 4 bases at V and 1 base at J; junction bases unmatched: 9. The CDR3 totals 17 residues. Germline CDR1 SGDLS, CDR2 YYNGEE. The CDR3 bases are TGTGCCAGCAGCCCCAGAACCGGGACTAGCGGCACAGATACGCAGTATTTT. It encodes CASSPRTGTSGTDTQYF.

J is TRBJ2-3 and V is TRBV2; 7 bases map to TRBD2. The CDR3 is 14 residues long. The germline CDR1 and CDR2 sequences are SNHLY and FYNNEI. Trimming removed 6 bases from V and 2 bases from J; junction bases left unmatched: 5. The DNA for the CDR3 is TGTGCCAGCAGAGAGCGGGATTCCACAGATACGCAGTATTTT. As protein: CASRERDSTDTQYF.

V gene TRBV27 combines with J gene TRBJ2-3; D tentatively fits TRBD1 or TRBD2 (5 bases each). The V end lost 6 bases, the J end lost 2 bases, and 9 bases lay between the germline ends. The CDR3 sequence is 13 residues long. Germline-derived CDR1 and CDR2 are MNHEY and SMNVEV (reference sequence). DNA of the CDR3: TGTGCCAGCAGGATCGGGACCACAGATACGCAGTATTTT. The encoded protein is CASRIGTTDTQYF.

The V gene is TRBV29-1, the J gene TRBJ1-1; D is unresolved. Trimming stripped 7 bases from V and 1 base from J, with 4 bases between. In germline, CDR1 is SQVTM, CDR2 ANQGSEA. CDR3 size: 10 residues. The CDR3 bases are TGCAGCGGGCAGAACACTGAAGCTTTCTTT. Its translation: CSGQNTEAFF.

The table lists this clone with a few counts. The V call is TRBV19, the J call TRBJ1-5; no clear D. Trimming shortened V by 5 bases and J by 5 bases, and 22 bases separated the two germline ends. Germline CDR1 LNHDA, CDR2 SQIVND (reference sequence). The CDR3 extends over 17 amino acids. The CDR3: CASSAPPWAFGDQPQHF. CDR3 in DNA: TGTGCCAGTAGTGCCCCACCCTGGGCTTTTGGTGATCAGCCCCAGCATTTT.

This clone was detected a few times. The chain joins TRBV10-1 to TRBJ2-7; TRBD1 is a possible D gene (5 bases). The CDR3 is 13 residues long. The V end was cut by 2 bases, the J end by 7 bases, with 12 bases between. CDR1 is WNHNN and CDR2 is SYGVQD in the germline V gene (reference sequence). The CDR3 coding sequence is TGCGCCAGCAGTGAGCACTTCTCAGGGGAGCAGTACTTC. It translates to CASSEHFSGEQYF.

This clone has just one count. V usage is TRBV2 and J usage is TRBJ1-1; D perhaps matches TRBD1 (6 bases). CDR1 is SNHLY, CDR2 FYNNEI, per germline. V gave up 6 bases and J gave up 1 base, with 15 bases separating them. The CDR3 runs 15 residues. The CDR3 region has the DNA TGTGCCAGCAGGATTAACAGGGTGAAGAACACTGAAGCTTTCTTT. Its translation is CASRINRVKNTEAFF.